The 5 T cell receptor beta chains given below trace back to one sample, sequenced in a study of follicular helper T cells after annual influenza vaccination. Clones were sequenced by immunoSEQ multiplex PCR, and TCRdb holds only the in-frame ones, with some missing. The table shows some 8,300 clones, with approximately 78% occurring only once. The time point is: 2015-2016 season, 7 days after influenza vaccination. The sample consisted of CXCR5+ CD38- circulating T follicular helper cells from blood, taken 7 days after influenza vaccination. Subset specified: circulating Tfh, non-naive CD4+CXCR5+PD-1+ (ICOS+CD38+ or ICOS-CD38-). The receptors come from an adult who received the influenza vaccine.

The chain is built from TRBV18 and TRBJ1-3; 7 bases agree with TRBD1. Per germline, CDR1 KGHSH and CDR2 LQKENI. There are 15 residues in the CDR3. V trimming: 4 bases; J trimming: 0 bases; junction bases outside the gene matches: 3. The CDR3 DNA follows: TGTGCCAGCTCACAGGGACAGATCTCTGGAAACACCATATATTTT. It codes for CASSQGQISGNTIYF. Together with reference TRBV18 and TRBJ1-3, the CDR3 gives the full variable domain: NAGVMQNPRHLVRRRGQEARLRCSPMKGHSHVYWYRQLPEEGLKFMVYLQKENIIDESGMPKERFSAEFPKEGPSILRIQQVVRGDSAAYFCASSQGQISGNTIYFGEGSWLTVV.

This clone was seen a few times. The junction and the germline gene differ at one end; a read error may be behind it. The chain is built from TRBV19 and TRBJ1-1; 8 nucleotides agree with TRBD1. The CDR3 loop spans 13 amino acids. Germline CDR1 reads LNHDA; CDR2 reads SQIVND (reference sequence). For the CDR3, the DNA is TGTGCCAGTAGTAAACCGACAGGGGTCGAAGCTCTCTTT. It translates to CASSKPTGVEALF.

The rearrangement joins TRBV7-9 to TRBJ2-3, with TRBD2 as a possible D gene (5 bases). CDR3 length: 17 amino acids. Trimming stripped 5 bases from V and 1 base from J, with 19 bases between. Germline V CDR1 and CDR2: SEHNR, FQNEAQ (reference sequence). The CDR3 reads CASSIVPKGERTDTQYF. CDR3 sequence (DNA): TGTGCCAGCAGCATAGTACCGAAGGGAGAACGCACAGATACGCAGTATTTT.

The chain recombines TRBV7-2 with TRBJ2-1; possibly TRBD1 for D (5 bases). The germline V and J ends were trimmed by 3 bases and 0 bases, with 12 bases remaining between them. The V gene's germline CDR1 is SGHTA and CDR2 FQGNSA. The CDR3 sequence is 16 residues long. The CDR3 region has the DNA TGTGCCAGCAGCTTGCGCAGGGCGAGCTCCTACAATGAGCAGTTCTTC. It translates to CASSLRRASSYNEQFF.

This rearrangement joins TRBV7-9 to TRBJ1-4; D ambiguous. V lost 5 bases and J 6 bases, leaving 16 bases between the germline ends. CDR1 and CDR2 from the germline V gene are SEHNR and FQNEAQ (reference sequence). CDR3 size: 15 residues. The CDR3 loop reads CASSLGRGGDEKLFF. CDR3 nucleotide sequence: TGTGCCAGCAGCCTTGGGCGGGGTGGAGATGAAAAACTGTTTTTT. The full variable domain, completed using reference TRBV7-9 and TRBJ1-4, is DTGVSQNPRHKITKRGQNVTFRCDPISEHNRLYWYRQTLGQGPEFLTYFQNEAQLEKSRLLSDRFSAERPKGSFSTLEIQRTEQGDSAMYLCASSLGRGGDEKLFFGSGTQLSVL.